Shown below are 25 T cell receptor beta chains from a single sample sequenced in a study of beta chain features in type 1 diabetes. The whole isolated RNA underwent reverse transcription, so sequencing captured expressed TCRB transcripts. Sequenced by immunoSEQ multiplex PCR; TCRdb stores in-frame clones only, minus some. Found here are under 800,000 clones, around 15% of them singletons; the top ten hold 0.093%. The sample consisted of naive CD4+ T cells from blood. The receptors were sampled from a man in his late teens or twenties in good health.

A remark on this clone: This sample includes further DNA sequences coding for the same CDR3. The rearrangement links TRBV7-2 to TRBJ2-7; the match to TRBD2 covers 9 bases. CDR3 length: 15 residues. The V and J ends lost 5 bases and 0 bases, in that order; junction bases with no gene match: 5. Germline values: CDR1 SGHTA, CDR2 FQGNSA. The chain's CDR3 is CASSPGLASSYEQYF. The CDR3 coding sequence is TGTGCCAGCAGCCCCGGACTAGCGAGCTCCTACGAGCAGTACTTC.

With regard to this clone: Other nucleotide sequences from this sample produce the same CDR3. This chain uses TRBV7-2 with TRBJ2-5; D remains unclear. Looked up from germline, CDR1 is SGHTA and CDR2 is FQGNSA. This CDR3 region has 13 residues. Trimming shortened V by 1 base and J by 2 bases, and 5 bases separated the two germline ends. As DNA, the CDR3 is TGTGCCAGCAGCTTAGGGGTGCAAGAGACCCAGTACTTC. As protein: CASSLGVQETQYF.

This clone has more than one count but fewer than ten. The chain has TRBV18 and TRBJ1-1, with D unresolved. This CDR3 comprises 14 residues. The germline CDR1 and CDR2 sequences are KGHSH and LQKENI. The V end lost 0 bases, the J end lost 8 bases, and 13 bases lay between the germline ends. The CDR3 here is CASSPPATLGEAFF. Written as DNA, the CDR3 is TGTGCCAGCTCACCACCGGCGACATTAGGAGAAGCTTTCTTT.

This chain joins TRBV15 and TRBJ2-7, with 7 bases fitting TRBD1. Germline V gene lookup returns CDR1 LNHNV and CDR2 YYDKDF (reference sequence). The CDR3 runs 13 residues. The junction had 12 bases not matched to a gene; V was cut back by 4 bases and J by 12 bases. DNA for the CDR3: TGTGCCACCAGCAAGGCAAAGGGGGCCAGGTCGTACTTC. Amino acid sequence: CATSKAKGARSYF.

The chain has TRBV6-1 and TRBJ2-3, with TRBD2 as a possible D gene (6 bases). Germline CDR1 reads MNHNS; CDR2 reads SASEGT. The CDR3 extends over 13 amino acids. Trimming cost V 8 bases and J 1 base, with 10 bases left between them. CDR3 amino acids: CASRTIGTDTQYF. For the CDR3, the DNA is TGTGCCAGCCGGACTATCGGCACAGATACGCAGTATTTT.

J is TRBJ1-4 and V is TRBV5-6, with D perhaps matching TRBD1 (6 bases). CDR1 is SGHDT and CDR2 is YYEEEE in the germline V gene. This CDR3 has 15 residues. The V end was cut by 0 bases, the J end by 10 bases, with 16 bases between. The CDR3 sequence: CASSLAGLGGGKLFF. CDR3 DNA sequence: TGTGCCAGCAGCTTGGCTGGCCTTGGGGGCGGAAAACTGTTTTTT. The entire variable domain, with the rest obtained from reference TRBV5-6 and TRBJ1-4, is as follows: DAGVTQSPTHLIKTRGQQVTLRCSPKSGHDTVSWYQQALGQGPQFIFQYYEEEERQRGNFPDRFSGHQFPNYSSELNVNALLLGDSALYLCASSLAGLGGGKLFFGSGTQLSVL.

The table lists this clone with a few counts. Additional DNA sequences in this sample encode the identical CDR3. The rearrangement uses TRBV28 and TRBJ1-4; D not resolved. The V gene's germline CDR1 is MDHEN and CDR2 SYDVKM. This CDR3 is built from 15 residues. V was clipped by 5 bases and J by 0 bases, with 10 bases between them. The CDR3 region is CASSPRTATNEKLFF. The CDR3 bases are TGTGCCAGCAGTCCCCGAACTGCAACTAATGAAAAACTGTTTTTT. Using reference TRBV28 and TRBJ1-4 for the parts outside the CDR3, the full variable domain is DVKVTQSSRYLVKRTGEKVFLECVQDMDHENMFWYRQDPGLGLRLIYFSYDVKMKEKGDIPEGYSVSREKKERFSLILESASTNQTSMYLCASSPRTATNEKLFFGSGTQLSVL.

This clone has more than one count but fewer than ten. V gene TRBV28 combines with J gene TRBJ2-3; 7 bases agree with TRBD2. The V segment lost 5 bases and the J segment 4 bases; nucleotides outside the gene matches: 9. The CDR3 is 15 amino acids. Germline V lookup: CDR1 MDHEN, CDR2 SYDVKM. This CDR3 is CASSTVGGRADTQYF. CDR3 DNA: TGTGCCAGCAGTACGGTGGGAGGGCGTGCAGATACGCAGTATTTT.

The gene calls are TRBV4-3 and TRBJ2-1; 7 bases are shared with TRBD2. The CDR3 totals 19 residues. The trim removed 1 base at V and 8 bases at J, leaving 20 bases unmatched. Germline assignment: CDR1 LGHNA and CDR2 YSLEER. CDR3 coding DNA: TGCGCCAGCAGCCAAGTGGGACTAAACACTGCGCGCTTGGGCGATGAGCAGTTCTTC. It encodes CASSQVGLNTARLGDEQFF.

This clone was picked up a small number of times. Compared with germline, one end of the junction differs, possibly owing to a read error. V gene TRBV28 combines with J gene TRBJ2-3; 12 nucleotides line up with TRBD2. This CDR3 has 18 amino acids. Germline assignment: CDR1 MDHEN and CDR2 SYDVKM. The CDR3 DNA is TGTGCCAGCTGTTTGACTAGCGGGAGAAGACCCGGCACAGATACGCAGTATTTT. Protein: CASCLTSGRRPGTDTQYF.

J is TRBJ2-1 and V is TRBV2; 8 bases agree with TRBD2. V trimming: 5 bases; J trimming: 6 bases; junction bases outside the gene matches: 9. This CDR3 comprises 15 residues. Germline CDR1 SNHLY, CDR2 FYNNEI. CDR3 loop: CASSPRGAPPNEQFF. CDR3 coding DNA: TGTGCCAGCAGTCCGCGGGGGGCCCCCCCCAATGAGCAGTTCTTC.

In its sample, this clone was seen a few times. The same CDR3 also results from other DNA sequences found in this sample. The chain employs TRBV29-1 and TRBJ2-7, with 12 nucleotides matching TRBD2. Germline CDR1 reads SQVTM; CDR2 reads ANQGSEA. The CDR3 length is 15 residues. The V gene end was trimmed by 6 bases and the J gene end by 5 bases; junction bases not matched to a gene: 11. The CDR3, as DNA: TGCAGCGTGCTCTCTAGCGGGAGGGCCGTAGACGAGCAGTACTTC. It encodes CSVLSSGRAVDEQYF.

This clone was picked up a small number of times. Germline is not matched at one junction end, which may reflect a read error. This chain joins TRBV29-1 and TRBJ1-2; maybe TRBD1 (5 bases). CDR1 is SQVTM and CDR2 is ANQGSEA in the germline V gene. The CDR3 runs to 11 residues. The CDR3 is CGARQLWGYTF. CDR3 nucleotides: TGTGGGGCCCGGCAGCTTTGGGGCTACACCTTC. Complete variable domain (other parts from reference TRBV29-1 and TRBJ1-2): SAVISQKPSRDICQRGTSLTIQCQVDSQVTMMFWYRQQPGQSLTLIATANQGSEATYESGFVIDKFPISRPNLTFSTLTVSNMSPEDSSIYLCGARQLWGYTFGSGTRLTVV.

The CDR3 loop is CASSYSGLRPYYEQYF. DNA for the CDR3: TGTGCCAGCAGTTACTCCGGCCTTCGCCCCTACTACGAGCAGTACTTC. V is TRBV6-5 and J is TRBJ2-7, with D unresolved. The CDR3 extends over 16 amino acids. Germline values: CDR1 MNHEY, CDR2 SVGAGI. Trimming shortened V by 0 bases and J by 3 bases, and 15 bases separated the two germline ends.

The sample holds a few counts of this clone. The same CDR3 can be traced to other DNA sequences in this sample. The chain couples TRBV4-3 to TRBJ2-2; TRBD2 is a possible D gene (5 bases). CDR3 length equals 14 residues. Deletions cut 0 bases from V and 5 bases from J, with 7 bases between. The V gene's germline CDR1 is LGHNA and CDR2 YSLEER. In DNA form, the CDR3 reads TGCGCCAGCAGCCAAGATCCGGGGACCGGGGAGCTGTTTTTT. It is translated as CASSQDPGTGELFF.

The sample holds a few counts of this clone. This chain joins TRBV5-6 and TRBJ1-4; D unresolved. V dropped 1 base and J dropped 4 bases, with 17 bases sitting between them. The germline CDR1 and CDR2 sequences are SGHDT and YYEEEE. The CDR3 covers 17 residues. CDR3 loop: CASSLNPGVGLNEKLFF. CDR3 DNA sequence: TGTGCCAGCAGCTTGAATCCTGGTGTTGGGCTTAATGAAAAACTGTTTTTT.

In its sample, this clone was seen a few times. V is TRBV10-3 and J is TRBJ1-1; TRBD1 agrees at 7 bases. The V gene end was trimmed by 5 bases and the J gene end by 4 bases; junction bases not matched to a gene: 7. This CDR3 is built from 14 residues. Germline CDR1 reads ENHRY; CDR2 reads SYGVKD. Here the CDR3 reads CAISLTGAGTEAFF. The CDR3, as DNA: TGTGCCATCAGTCTAACAGGGGCGGGCACTGAAGCTTTCTTT.

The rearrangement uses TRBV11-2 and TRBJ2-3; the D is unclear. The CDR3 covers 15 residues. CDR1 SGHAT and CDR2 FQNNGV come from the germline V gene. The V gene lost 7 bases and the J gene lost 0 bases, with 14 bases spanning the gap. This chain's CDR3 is CASNPDRTSTDTQYF. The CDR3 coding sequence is TGTGCCAGCAACCCCGACCGAACAAGCACAGATACGCAGTATTTT.

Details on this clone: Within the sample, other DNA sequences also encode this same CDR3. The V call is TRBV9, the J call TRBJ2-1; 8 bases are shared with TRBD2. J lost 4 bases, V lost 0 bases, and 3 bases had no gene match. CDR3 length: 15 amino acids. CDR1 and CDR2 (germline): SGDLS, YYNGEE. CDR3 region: CASSVGVAGYNEQFF. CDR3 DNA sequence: TGTGCCAGCAGCGTAGGGGTAGCGGGGTACAATGAGCAGTTCTTC. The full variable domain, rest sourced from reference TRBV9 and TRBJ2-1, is DSGVTQTPKHLITATGQRVTLRCSPRSGDLSVYWYQQSLDQGLQFLIQYYNGEERAKGNILERFSAQQFPDLHSELNLSSLELGDSALYFCASSVGVAGYNEQFFGPGTRLTVL.

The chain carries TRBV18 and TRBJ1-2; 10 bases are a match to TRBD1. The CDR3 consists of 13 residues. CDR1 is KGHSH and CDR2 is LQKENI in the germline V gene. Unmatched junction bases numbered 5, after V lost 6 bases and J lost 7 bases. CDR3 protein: CASSRDRGSGYTF. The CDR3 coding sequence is TGTGCCAGCTCCCGGGACAGGGGAAGTGGCTACACCTTC.

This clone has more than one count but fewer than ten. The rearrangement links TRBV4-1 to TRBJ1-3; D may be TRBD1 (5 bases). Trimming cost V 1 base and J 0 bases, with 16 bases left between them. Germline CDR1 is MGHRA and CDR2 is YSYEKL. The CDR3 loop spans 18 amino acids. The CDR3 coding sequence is TGCGCCAGCAGCCAAGTGTCGGCAGGGTCCCTCTCTGGAAACACCATATATTTT. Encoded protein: CASSQVSAGSLSGNTIYF.

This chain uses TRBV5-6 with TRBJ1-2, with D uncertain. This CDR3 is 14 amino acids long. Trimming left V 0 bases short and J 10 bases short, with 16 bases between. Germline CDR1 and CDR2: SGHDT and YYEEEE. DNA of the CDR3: TGTGCCAGCAGCTTGGGGGAAGGAAAATCCCACTACACCTTC. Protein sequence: CASSLGEGKSHYTF.

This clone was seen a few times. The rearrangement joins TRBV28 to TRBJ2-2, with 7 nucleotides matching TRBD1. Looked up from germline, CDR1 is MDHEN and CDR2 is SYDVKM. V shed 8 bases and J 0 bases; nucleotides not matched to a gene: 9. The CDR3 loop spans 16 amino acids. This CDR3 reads CASRSPGTANTGELFF. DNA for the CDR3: TGTGCCAGCCGGAGCCCCGGGACAGCGAACACCGGGGAGCTGTTTTTT.

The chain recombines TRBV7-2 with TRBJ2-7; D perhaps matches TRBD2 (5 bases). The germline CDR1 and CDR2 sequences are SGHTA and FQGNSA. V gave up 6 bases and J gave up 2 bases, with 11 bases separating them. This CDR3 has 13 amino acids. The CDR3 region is CASSRTWTYEQYF. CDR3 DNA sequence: TGTGCCAGCAGTAGGACTTGGACCTACGAGCAGTACTTC.

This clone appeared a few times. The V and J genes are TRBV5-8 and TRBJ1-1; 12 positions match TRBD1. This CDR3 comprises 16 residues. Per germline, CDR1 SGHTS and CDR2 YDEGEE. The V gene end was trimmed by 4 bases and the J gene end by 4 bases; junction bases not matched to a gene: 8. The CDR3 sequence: CASSPRDRGLSTEAFF. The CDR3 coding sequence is TGTGCCAGCAGCCCCCGGGACAGGGGGCTGAGCACTGAAGCTTTCTTT.